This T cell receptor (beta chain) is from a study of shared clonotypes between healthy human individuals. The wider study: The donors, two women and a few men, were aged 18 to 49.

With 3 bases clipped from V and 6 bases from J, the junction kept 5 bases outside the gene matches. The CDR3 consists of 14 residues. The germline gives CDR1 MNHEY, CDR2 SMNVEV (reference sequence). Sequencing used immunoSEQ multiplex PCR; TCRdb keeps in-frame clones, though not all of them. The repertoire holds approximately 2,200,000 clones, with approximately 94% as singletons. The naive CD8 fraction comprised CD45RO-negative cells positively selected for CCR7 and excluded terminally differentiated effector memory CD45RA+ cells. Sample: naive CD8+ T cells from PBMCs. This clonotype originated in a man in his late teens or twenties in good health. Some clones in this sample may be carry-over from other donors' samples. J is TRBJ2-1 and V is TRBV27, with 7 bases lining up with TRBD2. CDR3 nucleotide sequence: TGTGCCAGCAGTTTTCGGGACTACTTCAATGAGCAGTTCTTC. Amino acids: CASSFRDYFNEQFF.